One sample yielded the 6 T cell receptor beta chains listed below, sequenced in a study of blood T cell repertoires in COVID-19. The method was immunoSEQ multiplex PCR; TCRdb's version includes in-frame clones alone and lacks a portion of them. The sample gives approximately 62,000 clones, roughly 77% of which show up once; 15% is in the top ten. The sequencing input was peripheral blood. Every receptor here comes from an elderly man with acute or convalescent COVID-19.

The chain has TRBV18 and TRBJ1-4; weak D call: TRBD1 (5 bases). The CDR3 totals 12 residues. Between the trimmed V and J ends, which lost 11 bases and 6 bases, there was a span of 13 bases. Per germline, CDR1 KGHSH and CDR2 LQKENI. As DNA, the CDR3 is TGTGCCGGGAGGGGTTTTGATGAAAAACTGTTTTTT. This codes for CAGRGFDEKLFF.

This clone was observed a handful of times. V is TRBV9 and J is TRBJ1-6; D possibly corresponds to TRBD1 (6 bases). CDR1 SGDLS and CDR2 YYNGEE come from the germline V gene. The CDR3 totals 14 residues. The V gene lost 3 bases and the J gene lost 11 bases, with 15 bases spanning the gap. CDR3 nucleotide sequence: TGTGCCAGCAGCGCGGTGGACAGTGGGACACCCCTCCACTTT. Encoded protein: CASSAVDSGTPLHF. Supplemented by reference TRBV9 and TRBJ1-6, the full variable domain reads DSGVTQTPKHLITATGQRVTLRCSPRSGDLSVYWYQQSLDQGLQFLIQYYNGEERAKGNILERFSAQQFPDLHSELNLSSLELGDSALYFCASSAVDSGTPLHFGNGTRLTVT.

This clone was seen more than once but under ten times. The genes are TRBV6-5 and TRBJ1-1; tentatively, D is TRBD1 (6 bases). The CDR3 spans 13 residues. Looked up from germline, CDR1 is MNHEY and CDR2 is SVGAGI. Trimming took off 6 bases at V and 4 bases at J, with 12 bases between the two ends. CDR3 DNA sequence: TGTGCCAGCAGACACAGGGACCTCACTGAAGCTTTCTTT. Translation: CASRHRDLTEAFF.

As regards this clone: This specimen includes other DNA sequences encoding the same CDR3. The chain recombines TRBV20-1 with TRBJ1-1; D is uncertain. The V end lost 6 bases, the J end lost 3 bases, and 8 bases lay between the germline ends. CDR1 and CDR2 (germline): DFQATT, SNEGSKA (reference sequence). This CDR3 spans 11 amino acids. The CDR3 DNA reads TGCAGTGCGTCCCCGGACACTGAAGCTTTCTTT. Translating it yields CSASPDTEAFF.

The chain joins TRBV25-1 to TRBJ1-6; tentative D call: TRBD1 (5 bases). CDR3 size: 15 residues. Germline V gene data show CDR1 as MGHDK and CDR2 as SYGVNS. V shed 2 bases and J shed 0 bases, with 5 bases lying between them. This CDR3 is CASSERGSYNSPLHF. CDR3 in DNA: TGTGCCAGCAGTGAAAGGGGCTCCTATAATTCACCCCTCCACTTT.

This chain uses TRBV29-1 with TRBJ2-1; 10 bases map to TRBD1. This CDR3 has 12 amino acids. Looked up from germline, CDR1 is SQVTM and CDR2 is ANQGSEA. V was pared by 6 bases and J by 6 bases, with 2 bases of the junction left unmatched. The CDR3 nucleotides are TGCAGCGTAGGACAGGGGGGCAATGAGCAGTTCTTC. It translates to CSVGQGGNEQFF.